This entry is about one T cell receptor (beta chain). Germline trimming cut 3 bases from V and 1 base from J; bases unmatched to any gene: 7. The CDR3 runs to 16 residues. CDR1 LNHNV and CDR2 YYDKDF come from the germline V gene (reference sequence). This entry comes from a study of CD8+ T cells in alopecia areata. Study overall: Treated patients were given oral tofacitinib, which was dosed at 5 to 10 mg twice daily.

After isolation, RNA underwent reverse transcription to generate cDNA as the sequencing template. Data came from immunoSEQ multiplex PCR; TCRdb stores just in-frame clones and leaves some out. The table includes about 210,000 clones, around two fifths detected once. Treatment specified: oral pan-JAK inhibitor, 5-10 mg twice daily. The sequences come from CD4+ T cells sorted from blood, collected at approximately week 36, from a patient treated with tofacitinib. The sequence was obtained from a human donor with alopecia areata. The chain links TRBV15 to TRBJ2-3, with 7 bases that match TRBD2. CDR3 coding DNA: TGTGCCACCAGCAGGGAGCGGGGAGGCGGCACAGATACGCAGTATTTT. This encodes CATSRERGGGTDTQYF.